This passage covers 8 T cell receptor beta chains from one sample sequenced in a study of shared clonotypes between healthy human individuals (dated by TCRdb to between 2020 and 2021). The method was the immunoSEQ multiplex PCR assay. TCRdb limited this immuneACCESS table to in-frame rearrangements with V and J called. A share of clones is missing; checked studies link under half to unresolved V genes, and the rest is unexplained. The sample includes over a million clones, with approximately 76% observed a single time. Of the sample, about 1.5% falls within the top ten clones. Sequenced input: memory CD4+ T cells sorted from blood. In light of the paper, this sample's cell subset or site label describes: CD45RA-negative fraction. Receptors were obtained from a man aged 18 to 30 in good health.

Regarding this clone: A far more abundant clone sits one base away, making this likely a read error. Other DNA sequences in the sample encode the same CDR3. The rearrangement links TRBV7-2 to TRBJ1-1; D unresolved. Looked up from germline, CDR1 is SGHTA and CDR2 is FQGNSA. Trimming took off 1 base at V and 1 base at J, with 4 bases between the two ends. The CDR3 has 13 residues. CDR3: CASSLGENTEAFF. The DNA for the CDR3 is TGTGCCAGCAGCTTAGGCGAGAACACTGAAGCTTTCTTT.

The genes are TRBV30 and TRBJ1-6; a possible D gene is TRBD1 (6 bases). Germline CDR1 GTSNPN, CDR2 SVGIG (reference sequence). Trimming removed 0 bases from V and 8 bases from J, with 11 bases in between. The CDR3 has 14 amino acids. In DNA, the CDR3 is TGTGCCTGGAGTGTAGGGACAACAGATTCACCCCTCCACTTT. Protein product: CAWSVGTTDSPLHF.

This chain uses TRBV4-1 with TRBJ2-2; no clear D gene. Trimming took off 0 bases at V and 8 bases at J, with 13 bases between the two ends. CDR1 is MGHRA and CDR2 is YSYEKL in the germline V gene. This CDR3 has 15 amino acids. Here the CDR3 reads CASSQDPAARGELFF. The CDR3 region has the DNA TGCGCCAGCAGCCAAGATCCGGCGGCCCGGGGGGAGCTGTTTTTT.

The CDR3 nucleotides read TGTGCCAGCAGCCCGGCTAGCGGGACAAGCGGGGAGCTGTTTTTT. It specifies CASSPASGTSGELFF. The gene calls are TRBV2 and TRBJ2-2; 9 bases map to TRBD2. CDR1 and CDR2 (germline): SNHLY, FYNNEI. Trimming took 6 bases from V and 7 from J; bases not matched to a gene: 9. The CDR3 has 15 residues.

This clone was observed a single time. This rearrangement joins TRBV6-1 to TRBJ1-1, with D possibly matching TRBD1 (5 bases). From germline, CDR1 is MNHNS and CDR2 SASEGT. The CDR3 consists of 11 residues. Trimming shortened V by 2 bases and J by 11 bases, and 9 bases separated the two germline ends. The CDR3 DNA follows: TGTGCCAGCAGTGAACCCAGGGAGGCTTTCTTT. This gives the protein CASSEPREAFF.

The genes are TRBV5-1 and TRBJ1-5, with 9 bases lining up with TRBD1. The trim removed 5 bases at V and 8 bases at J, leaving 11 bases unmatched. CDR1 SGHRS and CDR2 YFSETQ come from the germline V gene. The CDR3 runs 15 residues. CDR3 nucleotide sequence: TGCGCCAGCAGGCTCACAGGGGGCTGGGAGGAGCCCCAGCATTTT. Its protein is CASRLTGGWEEPQHF.

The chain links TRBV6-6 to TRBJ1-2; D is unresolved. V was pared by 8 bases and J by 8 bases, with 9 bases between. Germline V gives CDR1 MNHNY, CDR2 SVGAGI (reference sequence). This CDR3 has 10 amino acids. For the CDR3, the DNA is TGTGCCAGCGTAGGGTTCGGCTACACCTTC. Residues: CASVGFGYTF.

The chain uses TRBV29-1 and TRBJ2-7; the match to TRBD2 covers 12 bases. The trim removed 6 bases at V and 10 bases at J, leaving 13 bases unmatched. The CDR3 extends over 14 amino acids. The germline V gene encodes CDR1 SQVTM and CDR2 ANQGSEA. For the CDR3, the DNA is TGCAGCGTCGAGTCTAGCGGGAGGGCTACCGTCCAGTACTTC. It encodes CSVESSGRATVQYF.